What follows are 5 T cell receptor beta chains derived from one specimen sequenced in a study of blood T cell repertoires in COVID-19. Sequencing used immunoSEQ multiplex PCR; TCRdb keeps in-frame clones, though not all of them. The sample holds some 200,000 clones, around 82% seen once. Sample: peripheral blood. These receptors all stem from a woman in her sixties with acute or convalescent COVID-19.

This chain uses TRBV7-2 with TRBJ1-2; unclear D gene. The germline CDR1 and CDR2 sequences are SGHTA and FQGNSA. There are 15 residues in the CDR3. V lost 2 bases and J lost 0, with 10 bases in between. The CDR3 DNA follows: TGTGCCAGCAGCTTACAGGCGACATCTAACTATGGCTACACCTTC. Translation gives CASSLQATSNYGYTF.

The chain is built from TRBV3-1 (or the pseudogene TRBV3-2) and TRBJ2-1; 8 bases fit TRBD2. The CDR3 runs to 13 residues. Trimming at V came to 6 bases and at J to 6 bases, leaving 4 bases not matched to a gene. Germline assignment: CDR1 LGHDT and CDR2 YNNKEL (reference sequence). DNA for the CDR3: TGTGCCAGCAGTTGGCTAGCGGGCAATGAGCAGTTCTTC. It specifies CASSWLAGNEQFF.

The chain is built from TRBV4-2 and TRBJ2-2; D gene ambiguous. The V end lost 0 bases, the J end lost 6 bases, and 8 bases lay between the germline ends. The germline V gene has CDR1 LGHNA and CDR2 YNFKEQ. This CDR3 contains 14 residues. CDR3 residues: CASSQETAAGELFF. CDR3 coding DNA: TGTGCCAGCAGCCAAGAGACGGCGGCCGGGGAGCTGTTTTTT.

The gene calls are TRBV6-4 and TRBJ1-2, with TRBD1 matching over 9 bases. Per the germline V gene, CDR1 is MRHNA and CDR2 is SNTAGT. This CDR3 region has 14 residues. V was pared by 5 bases and J by 4 bases, with 5 bases of the junction left unmatched. The CDR3 reads CASSPGQGGYGYTF. The CDR3 DNA sequence: TGTGCCAGCAGTCCGGGACAGGGTGGCTATGGCTACACCTTC.

J is TRBJ2-1 and V is TRBV11-3; D is unclear. This CDR3 is built from 14 residues. CDR1 and CDR2 from the germline V gene are SGHNT and YENEEA. The V end was cut by 5 bases, the J end by 5 bases, with 13 bases between. In DNA form, the CDR3 reads TGTGCCAGCAGCGCATCCGCGAACCACAATGAGCAGTTCTTC. This codes for CASSASANHNEQFF. Using reference TRBV11-3 and TRBJ2-1 for the parts outside the CDR3, the full variable domain is EAGVVQSPRYKIIEKKQPVAFWCNPISGHNTLYWYLQNLGQGPELLIRYENEEAVDDSQLPKDRFSAERLKGVDSTLKIQPAELGDSAVYLCASSASANHNEQFFGPGTRLTVL.